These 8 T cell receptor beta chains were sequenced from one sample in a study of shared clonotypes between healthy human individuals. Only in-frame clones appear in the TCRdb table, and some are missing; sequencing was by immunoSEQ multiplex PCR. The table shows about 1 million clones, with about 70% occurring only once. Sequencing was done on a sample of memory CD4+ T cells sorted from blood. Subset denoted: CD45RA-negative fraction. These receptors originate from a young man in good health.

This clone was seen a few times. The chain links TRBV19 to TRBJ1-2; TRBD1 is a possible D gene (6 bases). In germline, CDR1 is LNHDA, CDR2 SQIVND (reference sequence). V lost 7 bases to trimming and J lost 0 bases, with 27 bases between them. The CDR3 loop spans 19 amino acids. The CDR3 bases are TGTGCCAGTACCTCCATGAGGGTCAGGGGCGGCCTTGCTAACTATGGCTACACCTTC. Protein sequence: CASTSMRVRGGLANYGYTF.

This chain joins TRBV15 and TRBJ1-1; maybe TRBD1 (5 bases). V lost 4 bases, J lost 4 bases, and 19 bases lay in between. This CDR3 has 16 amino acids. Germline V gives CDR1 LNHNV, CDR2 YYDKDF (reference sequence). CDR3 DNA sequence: TGTGCCACCAGCATCCCCGGTTCGGGGGGGACCACTGAAGCTTTCTTT. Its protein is CATSIPGSGGTTEAFF.

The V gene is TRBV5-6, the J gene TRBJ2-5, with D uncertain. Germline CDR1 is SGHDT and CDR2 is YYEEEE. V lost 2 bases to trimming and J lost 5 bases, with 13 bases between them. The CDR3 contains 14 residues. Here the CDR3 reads CASSFSGFKETQYF. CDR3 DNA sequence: TGTGCCAGCAGCTTCTCAGGATTTAAGGAGACCCAGTACTTC.

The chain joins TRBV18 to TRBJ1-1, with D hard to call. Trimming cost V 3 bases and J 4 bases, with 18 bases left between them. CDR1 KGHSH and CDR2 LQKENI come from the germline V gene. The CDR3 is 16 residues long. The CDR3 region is CASSPPTSMGRTEAFF. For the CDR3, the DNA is TGTGCCAGCTCACCGCCTACGAGTATGGGCCGCACTGAAGCTTTCTTT.

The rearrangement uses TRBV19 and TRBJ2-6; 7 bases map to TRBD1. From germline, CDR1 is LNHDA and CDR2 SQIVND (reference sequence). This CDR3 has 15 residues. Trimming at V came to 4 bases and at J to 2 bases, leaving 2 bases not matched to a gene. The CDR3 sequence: CASSTDRAGANVLTF. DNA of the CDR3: TGTGCCAGTAGTACCGACAGGGCTGGGGCCAACGTCCTGACTTTC.

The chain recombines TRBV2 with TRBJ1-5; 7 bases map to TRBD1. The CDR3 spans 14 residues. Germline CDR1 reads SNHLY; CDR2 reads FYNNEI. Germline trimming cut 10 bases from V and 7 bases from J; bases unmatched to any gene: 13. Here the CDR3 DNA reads TGTGCCACCAATGGCGACAGGGCCAGACAGCCCCAGCATTTT. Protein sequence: CATNGDRARQPQHF.

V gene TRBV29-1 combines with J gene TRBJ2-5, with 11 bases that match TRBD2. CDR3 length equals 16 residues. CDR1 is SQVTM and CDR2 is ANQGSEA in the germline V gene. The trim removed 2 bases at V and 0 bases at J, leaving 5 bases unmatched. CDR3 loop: CSVERGTSGNQETQYF. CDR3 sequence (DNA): TGCAGCGTTGAACGCGGGACTAGCGGAAACCAAGAGACCCAGTACTTC.

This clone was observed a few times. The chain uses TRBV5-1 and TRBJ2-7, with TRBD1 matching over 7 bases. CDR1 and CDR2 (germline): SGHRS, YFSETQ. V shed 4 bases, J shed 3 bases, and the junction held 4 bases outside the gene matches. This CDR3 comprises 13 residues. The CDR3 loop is CASSEGQYYEQYF. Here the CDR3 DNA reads TGCGCCAGCAGCGAGGGACAGTACTACGAGCAGTACTTC. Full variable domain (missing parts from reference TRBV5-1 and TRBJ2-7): KAGVTQTPRYLIKTRGQQVTLSCSPISGHRSVSWYQQTPGQGLQFLFEYFSETQRNKGNFPGRFSGRQFSNSRSEMNVSTLELGDSALYLCASSEGQYYEQYFGPGTRLTVT.